The next 21 T cell receptor beta chains were all read from a single sample in a study of T-cell memory formation after mild COVID-19. TCRdb re-called the 5' RACE reads through MiXCR, storing one row per CDR3 protein. This table holds 450,000 to 700,000 distinct CDR3 sequences, over 15% found once. The specimen was PBMCs or a T cell subset sorted from them (not recorded which). The receptors were sampled from an adult woman who had mild COVID-19 (a few samples of this study predate the infection). Cell type and time point are not known.

This clonotype was found many times. The chain is built from TRBV5-1 and TRBJ2-7; 12 bases line up with TRBD2. This CDR3 spans 18 amino acids. From germline, CDR1 is SGHRS and CDR2 YFSETQ. J was trimmed by 3 bases and V by 0 bases; bases with no gene match: 10. The CDR3 nucleotides are TGCGCCAGCAGCTTGGTGTCTAGCGGGAGGGCCAATGGCTACGAGCAGTACTTC. Translation gives CASSLVSSGRANGYEQYF.

Ten or more counts support this clonotype. The chain has TRBV5-1 and TRBJ2-5; 9 nucleotides match TRBD2. Germline assignment: CDR1 SGHRS and CDR2 YFSETQ. The J segment lost 4 bases and the V segment lost 4 bases, leaving 5 bases of the junction unmatched. This CDR3 spans 14 amino acids. CDR3 in DNA: TGCGCCAGCAGCGCGGGACTAGCAGGAGAGACCCAGTACTTC. Translation gives CASSAGLAGETQYF.

The chain carries TRBV7-9 and TRBJ2-7; D might be TRBD2 (5 bases). This CDR3 region has 13 residues. Trimming removed 8 bases from V and 3 bases from J, with 14 bases in between. Germline CDR1 and CDR2: SEHNR and FQNEAQ (reference sequence). CDR3 DNA: TGTGCCAGCTCACTCGGGGTGAACTACGAGCAGTACTTC. Translation: CASSLGVNYEQYF.

This clonotype was seen a handful of times. This chain links TRBV29-1 with TRBJ2-7, with 9 bases matching TRBD2. The length of the CDR3 is 16 residues. The J segment lost 4 bases and the V segment lost 1 base, leaving 11 bases of the junction unmatched. The germline gives CDR1 SQVTM, CDR2 ANQGSEA. The CDR3 loop reads CSVEGRRGGRVYEQYF. As DNA, the CDR3 is TGCAGCGTTGAAGGCAGGCGGGGCGGGAGGGTGTACGAGCAGTACTTC.

This clonotype was detected a few times. This chain links TRBV10-3 with TRBJ2-3; 9 bases match TRBD1. This CDR3 contains 14 residues. V lost 4 bases, J lost 8 bases, and 7 bases stayed unmatched. CDR1 and CDR2 from the germline V gene are ENHRY and SYGVKD. The CDR3: CAISVRDRDGTQYF. The CDR3 DNA is TGTGCCATCAGTGTCCGGGACAGGGACGGTACGCAGTATTTT.

The chain uses TRBV6-1 and TRBJ2-2; TRBD1 aligns across 7 bases. J gave up 7 bases and V 6 bases, and 5 bases lay outside the gene matches. This CDR3 is 13 amino acids long. In germline, CDR1 is MNHNS, CDR2 SASEGT. The CDR3 is CASRITGDGELFF. CDR3 sequence (DNA): TGTGCCAGCAGAATTACAGGGGACGGGGAGCTGTTTTTT.

The V gene is TRBV7-9, the J gene TRBJ1-1; TRBD1 agrees at 7 bases. With 3 bases clipped from V and 1 base from J, the junction kept 5 bases outside the gene matches. This CDR3 contains 15 residues. CDR1 SEHNR and CDR2 FQNEAQ come from the germline V gene (reference sequence). The CDR3, as DNA: TGTGCCAGCAGCTTCTACAGGGGCCAGAACACTGAAGCTTTCTTT. Protein sequence: CASSFYRGQNTEAFF.

The chain recombines TRBV5-1 with TRBJ2-1; 10 positions match TRBD1. CDR3 length: 18 amino acids. The V and J ends lost 4 bases and 4 bases, in that order; junction bases with no gene match: 14. Germline CDR1 SGHRS, CDR2 YFSETQ. The chain's CDR3 is CASSRPRTGGKTYNEQFF. Here the CDR3 DNA reads TGCGCCAGCAGCAGACCCCGGACAGGGGGGAAAACTTACAATGAGCAGTTCTTC.

The rearrangement links TRBV4-1 to TRBJ2-5; 9 nucleotides match TRBD2. This CDR3 is built from 16 residues. Germline V gene sequence: CDR1 MGHRA, CDR2 YSYEKL. The junction had 10 bases not matched to a gene; V was cut back by 5 bases and J by 3 bases. The CDR3 sequence is CASSFRSGGSEETQYF. The CDR3 bases are TGCGCCAGCAGCTTCCGTAGCGGGGGTTCAGAAGAGACCCAGTACTTC.

This clonotype was counted between two and nine times. J is TRBJ2-5 and V is TRBV21-1. TRBV21-1 constitutes a pseudogene. This CDR3 comprises 17 residues. The CDR3 DNA reads as TGTGCCAGCAGCAGATATCAGCAACATCCAAAAGGAGAGACCCAGTACTTC. Amino acids: CASSRYQQHPKGETQYF.

The rearrangement links TRBV6-5 to TRBJ1-1, with D tentatively TRBD1 (5 bases). Germline V gives CDR1 MNHEY, CDR2 SVGAGI. The V end lost 2 bases, the J end lost 2 bases, and 18 bases lay between the germline ends. The CDR3 has 17 residues. The CDR3 nucleotides read TGTGCCAGCAGTTACGGGGGGTCAATCGGGTTAAACACTGAAGCTTTCTTT. Its protein is CASSYGGSIGLNTEAFF.

This rearrangement joins TRBV9 to TRBJ2-7; the D call may be TRBD1 or TRBD2 (5 bases each). The CDR3 has 15 residues. Per the germline V gene, CDR1 is SGDLS and CDR2 is YYNGEE. Trimming cost V 3 bases and J 5 bases, with 18 bases left between them. In DNA, the CDR3 is TGTGCCAGCAGCGCCCGGGACGCGTATCCCCACGAGCAGTACTTC. This translates into CASSARDAYPHEQYF.

The table lists this clonotype with a few counts. V gene TRBV21-1 combines with J gene TRBJ2-3; the table calls TRBD2, which could not be checked here. TRBV21-1 corresponds to a pseudogene. The CDR3 covers 18 residues. The CDR3 sequence is CASSKVLSTSGRADTQYF. As DNA, the CDR3 is TGTGCCAGCAGCAAAGTACTCTCAACTAGCGGGAGGGCAGATACGCAGTATTTT.

This clonotype has a handful of counts. This rearrangement joins TRBV7-8 to TRBJ2-7; either TRBD1 or TRBD2 may fit D (5 bases each). The V end was cut by 3 bases, the J end by 7 bases, with 19 bases between. Germline V lookup: CDR1 SGHVS, CDR2 FQNEAQ. The CDR3 spans 15 residues. This CDR3 reads CASSFAGTPQGEQYF. In DNA, the CDR3 is TGTGCCAGCAGCTTCGCCGGGACCCCCCAGGGTGAGCAGTACTTC.

J is TRBJ2-3 and V is TRBV12-3 or TRBV12-4, with 9 bases aligning to TRBD2. The CDR3 is made up of 15 amino acids. V lost 7 bases to trimming and J lost 7 bases; unmatched junction nucleotides: 12. CDR3 in amino acids: CASTQTSGGPYTQYF. The DNA of the CDR3 is TGTGCCAGCACCCAGACTAGCGGCGGTCCTTATACGCAGTATTTT.

The CDR3 here is CASSNTGTKYNEQFF. The CDR3, as DNA: TGTGCCAGCAGTAATACCGGGACTAAATACAATGAGCAGTTCTTC. The gene calls are TRBV5-6 and TRBJ2-1, with 7 bases that match TRBD2. Trimming removed 5 bases from V and 4 bases from J; junction bases left unmatched: 9. Germline V gene data show CDR1 as SGHDT and CDR2 as YYEEEE. The CDR3 has 15 amino acids.

This clonotype was counted a few times. This sequence joins TRBV7-3 and TRBJ2-1, with no clear D. The CDR3 totals 15 residues. The V and J ends lost 5 bases and 0 bases respectively, with 11 bases between them. Germline loops: CDR1 SGHTA, CDR2 FQGTGA. The CDR3 region is CASSPRAISYNEQFF. Here the CDR3 DNA reads TGTGCCAGCAGCCCCCGGGCGATCTCCTACAATGAGCAGTTCTTC. The variable domain in full, with the rest retrieved from reference TRBV7-3 and TRBJ2-1, is GAGVSQTPSNKVTEKGKYVELRCDPISGHTALYWYRQSLGQGPEFLIYFQGTGAADDSGLPNDRFFAVRPEGSVSTLKIQRTERGDSAVYLCASSPRAISYNEQFFGPGTRLTVL.

This clonotype was seen repeatedly, ten times or more. Here the CDR3 DNA reads TGCGCCAGCAGCACCGGACAGGGCAGCAATGAGCAGTTCTTC. Translated: CASSTGQGSNEQFF. The chain recombines TRBV5-1 with TRBJ2-1; TRBD1 matches 8 bases. From germline, CDR1 is SGHRS and CDR2 YFSETQ. V lost 4 bases to trimming and J lost 6 bases; unmatched junction nucleotides: 6. The CDR3 totals 14 residues.

The chain is built from TRBV24-1 and TRBJ1-1; no clear D. Germline V lookup: CDR1 KGHDR, CDR2 SFDVKD. V was shortened by 3 bases and J by 11 bases, with 24 bases between the two germline ends. The CDR3 has 16 amino acids. The CDR3 here is CATSDPRTESPTRAFF. In DNA form, the CDR3 reads TGTGCCACCAGTGATCCAAGGACCGAGTCGCCCACTCGGGCTTTCTTT.

The chain joins TRBV9 to TRBJ1-1; no clear D gene. V lost 4 bases to trimming and J lost 0 bases, with 13 bases between them. Germline CDR1 reads SGDLS; CDR2 reads YYNGEE. This CDR3 has 15 amino acids. The CDR3 DNA reads as TGTGCCAGCAGCCTATTGGGGAACATGAACACTGAAGCTTTCTTT. Its translation: CASSLLGNMNTEAFF.

This rearrangement joins TRBV7-2 to TRBJ1-3, with D possibly TRBD1 on 5 matching bases. The CDR3 is made up of 16 amino acids. Per germline, CDR1 SGHTA and CDR2 FQGNSA. V was shortened by 4 bases and J by 1 base, with 14 bases between the two germline ends. The CDR3 sequence is CASSSSPGPSGNTIYF. CDR3 DNA: TGTGCCAGCAGCTCCTCCCCAGGGCCTTCTGGAAACACCATATATTTT.